The 17 T cell receptor beta chains below were found in one sample sequenced in a study of T cells in Graves' hyperthyroidism and ophthalmopathy. RNA transcripts provided the source from which TCR beta CDR3 regions were amplified. Researchers ran a first-round RT-PCR on the TCR CDR3 using the HTBI primer set. Via MiXCR, TCRdb re-called the multiplex PCR reads, giving one row per CDR3 protein. The sample contains more than 350,000 distinct CDR3 sequences, 12% to 15% of which appear only once. The sequenced material came from blood. The receptors here all came from a woman aged 55-70 years with Graves' ophthalmopathy.

There are many counts of this clonotype. The gene calls are TRBV30 and TRBJ1-4; possible D gene TRBD1, 5 bases. Germline V gene data show CDR1 as GTSNPN and CDR2 as SVGIG (reference sequence). Deletions cut 7 bases from V and 4 bases from J, with 16 bases between. The CDR3 is 14 residues long. CDR3 nucleotide sequence: TGTGCCTCAGCCCCCCTTCAGGGTAATGAAAAACTGTTTTTT. It codes for CASAPLQGNEKLFF.

This clonotype has just a few counts. J is TRBJ1-6 and V is TRBV6-1; the D gene is possibly TRBD1 (5 bases). The CDR3 loop spans 12 amino acids. Germline values: CDR1 MNHNS, CDR2 SASEGT. V was pared by 7 bases and J by 14 bases, with 15 bases between. The CDR3 region is CASTTGQRALHF. CDR3 DNA sequence: TGTGCCAGCACAACAGGCCAGAGGGCCCTCCACTTT.

Ten or more counts support this clonotype. The chain combines TRBV3-1 with TRBJ2-2; D possibly uses TRBD1 or TRBD2 (5 bases each). This CDR3 region has 15 residues. Trimming shortened V by 4 bases and J by 7 bases, and 16 bases separated the two germline ends. The germline CDR1 and CDR2 sequences are LGHDT and YNNKEL (reference sequence). The CDR3 reads CASSLVRGSSGELFF. The CDR3 DNA reads as TGTGCCAGCAGCCTCGTGAGGGGCTCTAGCGGGGAGCTGTTTTTT.

The rearrangement links TRBV4-2 to TRBJ2-4, with D unresolved. This CDR3 comprises 17 residues. From germline, CDR1 is LGHNA and CDR2 YNFKEQ. With 1 base removed from V and 1 base from J, the gap between germline ends came to 14 bases. CDR3 sequence (DNA): TGTGCCAGCAGCCAAGGTGCCCCCGTCAGGGCCAAAAACATTCAGTACTTC. The encoded protein is CASSQGAPVRAKNIQYF.

Ten or more counts support this clonotype. The V and J genes are TRBV2 and TRBJ2-1; 11 bases are a match to TRBD2. The junction had 4 bases not matched to a gene; V was cut back by 4 bases and J by 5 bases. From germline, CDR1 is SNHLY and CDR2 FYNNEI. This CDR3 has 15 amino acids. CDR3 coding DNA: TGTGCCAGCAGTGGGACTAGCGGGTTAGACAATGAGCAGTTCTTC. Translation: CASSGTSGLDNEQFF.

This clonotype has at least ten counts. The rearrangement uses TRBV5-1 and TRBJ1-1, with 8 bases identical to TRBD1. There are 15 residues in the CDR3. J gave up 0 bases and V 2 bases, and 3 bases lay outside the gene matches. Germline V gene sequence: CDR1 SGHRS, CDR2 YFSETQ. For the CDR3, the DNA is TGCGCCAGCAGCTTCCAGGGGGCCTTGAACACTGAAGCTTTCTTT. Its protein is CASSFQGALNTEAFF.

The sample holds many counts of this clonotype. DNA for the CDR3: TGTGCCAGCAAGGGCCAGGGGGGTCAGCCCCAGCATTTT. This codes for CASKGQGGQPQHF. The chain is built from TRBV2 and TRBJ1-5; TRBD1 aligns across 7 bases. CDR3 length equals 13 residues. Trimming removed 7 bases from V and 6 bases from J; junction bases left unmatched: 6. From germline, CDR1 is SNHLY and CDR2 FYNNEI.

CDR3 nucleotide sequence: TGTGCCAGCGCGGCTGTGACAGTAGAAGCTTTCTTT. It translates to CASAAVTVEAFF. The chain couples TRBV6-1 to TRBJ1-1, with a tentative D call TRBD1 (5 bases). The length of the CDR3 is 12 residues. V dropped 8 bases and J dropped 8 bases, with 15 bases sitting between them. In germline, CDR1 is MNHNS, CDR2 SASEGT.

V usage is TRBV20-1 and J usage is TRBJ2-6; no reliable D call. Germline CDR1 reads DFQATT; CDR2 reads SNEGSKA (reference sequence). The CDR3 consists of 13 residues. V was shortened by 4 bases and J by 13 bases, with 17 bases between the two germline ends. This CDR3 reads CSATPTVSRVLTF. The DNA for the CDR3 is TGCAGTGCTACCCCCACAGTCTCTCGGGTCCTGACTTTC.

This clonotype was seen a handful of times. The rearrangement joins TRBV4-2 to TRBJ1-1; D may be TRBD1 (6 bases). V lost 3 bases, J lost 2 bases, and 10 bases lay in between. The CDR3 loop spans 14 amino acids. CDR1 is LGHNA, CDR2 YNFKEQ, per germline. The CDR3 DNA follows: TGTGCCAGCAGCCAGCAAGGGGGTAACACTGAAGCTTTCTTT. This encodes CASSQQGGNTEAFF.

This clonotype has ten or more counts. The genes are TRBV7-2 and TRBJ2-2; D might be TRBD1 (9 bases). CDR3 length: 19 amino acids. V lost 5 bases to trimming and J lost 5 bases, with 27 bases between them. Per the germline V gene, CDR1 is SGHTA and CDR2 is FQGNSA. CDR3 bases: TGTGCCAGCAGCCGGGACAGGGAGGTTAGCGGGAAAGGAACCGGGGAGCTGTTTTTT. It yields the protein CASSRDREVSGKGTGELFF.

The sample holds many counts of this clonotype. The chain is built from TRBV29-1 and TRBJ2-2; D is perhaps TRBD2 (5 bases). CDR1 and CDR2 (germline): SQVTM, ANQGSEA. This CDR3 has 16 residues. Trimming pared 3 bases from V and 4 bases from J, leaving 18 bases between. CDR3 sequence: CSVEGRGLTGTGELFF. CDR3 coding DNA: TGCAGCGTTGAGGGTAGAGGGCTAACGGGCACCGGGGAGCTGTTTTTT.

J is TRBJ2-5 and V is TRBV9; TRBD2 agrees at 13 bases. Germline CDR1 is SGDLS and CDR2 is YYNGEE. The CDR3 is made up of 17 amino acids. V lost 4 bases to trimming and J lost 1 base; unmatched junction nucleotides: 7. The CDR3 region has the DNA TGTGCCAGCAGCTCTCGACTAGCGGGAGGCATCCAAGAGACCCAGTACTTC. The encoded protein is CASSSRLAGGIQETQYF.

This clonotype was counted at least ten times. The chain joins TRBV28 to TRBJ2-5; a possible D gene is TRBD2 (5 bases). CDR1 MDHEN and CDR2 SYDVKM come from the germline V gene. The CDR3 length is 14 residues. Deletions cut 2 bases from V and 7 bases from J, with 14 bases between. CDR3 nucleotide sequence: TGTGCCAGCAGTTTAAGGCAGGCCGAGGGGACCCAGTACTTC. This codes for CASSLRQAEGTQYF. The full variable domain, its missing parts supplied by reference TRBV28 and TRBJ2-5, is DVKVTQSSRYLVKRTGEKVFLECVQDMDHENMFWYRQDPGLGLRLIYFSYDVKMKEKGDIPEGYSVSREKKERFSLILESASTNQTSMYLCASSLRQAEGTQYFGPGTRLLVL.

The table lists this clonotype with many counts. This sequence joins TRBV3-1 and TRBJ1-2, with unresolved D. There are 13 residues in the CDR3. V lost 1 base and J lost 0, with 3 bases in between. Germline V lookup: CDR1 LGHDT, CDR2 YNNKEL (reference sequence). The CDR3: CASSQVANYGYTF. For the CDR3, the DNA is TGTGCCAGCAGCCAAGTGGCTAACTATGGCTACACCTTC. The variable domain in full, completed from reference TRBV3-1 and TRBJ1-2, reads DTAVSQTPKYLVTQMGNDKSIKCEQNLGHDTMYWYKQDSKKFLKIMFSYNNKELIINETVPNRFSPKSPDKAHLNLHINSLELGDSAVYFCASSQVANYGYTFGSGTRLTVV.

The rearrangement uses TRBV10-3 and TRBJ1-1, with 8 bases lining up with TRBD1. The CDR3 covers 16 residues. J gave up 4 bases and V 2 bases, and 9 bases lay outside the gene matches. CDR1 is ENHRY and CDR2 is SYGVKD in the germline V gene. DNA of the CDR3: TGTGCCATCAGTGAGAGCCCAGGACAGGGTCCCACTGAAGCTTTCTTT. Its protein is CAISESPGQGPTEAFF.

This clonotype has only a few counts. The V and J genes are TRBV6-1 and TRBJ1-5; D is unclear. The CDR3 extends over 13 amino acids. Germline CDR1 is MNHNS and CDR2 is SASEGT. Trimming removed 1 base from V and 3 bases from J, with 4 bases in between. CDR3 region: CASSEEYNQPQHF. The CDR3 nucleotides are TGTGCCAGCAGTGAAGAATACAATCAGCCCCAGCATTTT.